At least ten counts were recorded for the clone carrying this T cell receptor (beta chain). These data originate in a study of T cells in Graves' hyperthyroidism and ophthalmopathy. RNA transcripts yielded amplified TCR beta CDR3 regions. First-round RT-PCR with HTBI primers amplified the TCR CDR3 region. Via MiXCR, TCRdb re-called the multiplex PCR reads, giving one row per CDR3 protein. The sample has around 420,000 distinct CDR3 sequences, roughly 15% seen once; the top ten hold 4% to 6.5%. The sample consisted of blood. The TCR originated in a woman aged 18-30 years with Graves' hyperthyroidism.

This chain's CDR3 is CASSIPTGVAGGNEQFF. In nucleotides, the CDR3 is TGTGCCAGCAGTATCCCTACCGGGGTAGCGGGAGGCAATGAGCAGTTCTTC. This chain links TRBV7-9 with TRBJ2-1; TRBD2 agrees at 10 bases. This CDR3 comprises 17 residues. CDR1 SEHNR and CDR2 FQNEAQ come from the germline V gene (reference sequence). V shed 6 bases, J shed 6 bases, and the junction held 14 bases outside the gene matches.